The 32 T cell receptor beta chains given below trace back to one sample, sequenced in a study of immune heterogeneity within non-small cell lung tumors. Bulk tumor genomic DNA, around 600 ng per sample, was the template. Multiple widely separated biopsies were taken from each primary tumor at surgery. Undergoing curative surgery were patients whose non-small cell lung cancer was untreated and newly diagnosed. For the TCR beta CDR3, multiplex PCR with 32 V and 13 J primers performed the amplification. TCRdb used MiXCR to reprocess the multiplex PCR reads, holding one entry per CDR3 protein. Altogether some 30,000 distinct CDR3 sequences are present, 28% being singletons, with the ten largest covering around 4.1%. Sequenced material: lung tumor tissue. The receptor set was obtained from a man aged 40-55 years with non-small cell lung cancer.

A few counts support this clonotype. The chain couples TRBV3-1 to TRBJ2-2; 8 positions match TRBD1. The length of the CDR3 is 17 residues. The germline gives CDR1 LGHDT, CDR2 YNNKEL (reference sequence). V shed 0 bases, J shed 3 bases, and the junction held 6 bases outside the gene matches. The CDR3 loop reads CASSQERQGWDTGELFF. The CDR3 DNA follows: TGTGCCAGCAGCCAAGAACGACAGGGGTGGGACACCGGGGAGCTGTTTTTT.

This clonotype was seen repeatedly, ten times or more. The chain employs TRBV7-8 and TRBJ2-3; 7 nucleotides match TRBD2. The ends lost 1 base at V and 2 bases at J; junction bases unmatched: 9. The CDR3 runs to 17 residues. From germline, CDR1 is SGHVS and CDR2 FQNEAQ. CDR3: CASSLEAPSGNTDTQYF. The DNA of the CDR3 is TGTGCCAGCAGCTTAGAGGCACCTAGCGGTAACACAGATACGCAGTATTTT.

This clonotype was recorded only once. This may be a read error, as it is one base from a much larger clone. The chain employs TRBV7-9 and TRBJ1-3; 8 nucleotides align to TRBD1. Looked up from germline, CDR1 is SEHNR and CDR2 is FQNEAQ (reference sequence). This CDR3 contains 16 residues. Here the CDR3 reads CTSSLAGGAGGNTIYF. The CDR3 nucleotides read TGTACCAGCAGCTTAGCAGGGGGCGCGGGTGGAAACACCATATATTTT.

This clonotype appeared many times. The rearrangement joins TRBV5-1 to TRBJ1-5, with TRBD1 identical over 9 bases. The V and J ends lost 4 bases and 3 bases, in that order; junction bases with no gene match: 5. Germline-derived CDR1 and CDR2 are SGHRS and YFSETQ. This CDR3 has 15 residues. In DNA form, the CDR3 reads TGCGCCAGCAGCCTCGGGACAGGGAACAATCAGCCCCAGCATTTT. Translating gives CASSLGTGNNQPQHF.

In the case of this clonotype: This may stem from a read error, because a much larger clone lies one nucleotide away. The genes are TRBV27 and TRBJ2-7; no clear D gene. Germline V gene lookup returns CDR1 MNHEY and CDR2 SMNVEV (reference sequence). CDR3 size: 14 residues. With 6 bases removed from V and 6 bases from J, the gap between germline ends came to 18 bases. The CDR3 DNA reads TGTGCCAGCAGATATCGGTACAACCTACTCGAGCAGTACTTC. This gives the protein CASRYRYNLLEQYF.

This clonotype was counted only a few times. Written as DNA, the CDR3 is TGTGCCAGCACCGATTGGGGGATTGGCAATCAGCCCCAGCATTTT. Encoded protein: CASTDWGIGNQPQHF. V and J are TRBV5-6 and TRBJ1-5; TRBD1 might be the D (5 bases). The V end was cut by 6 bases, the J end by 2 bases, with 15 bases between. This CDR3 has 15 amino acids. Germline CDR1 reads SGHDT; CDR2 reads YYEEEE.

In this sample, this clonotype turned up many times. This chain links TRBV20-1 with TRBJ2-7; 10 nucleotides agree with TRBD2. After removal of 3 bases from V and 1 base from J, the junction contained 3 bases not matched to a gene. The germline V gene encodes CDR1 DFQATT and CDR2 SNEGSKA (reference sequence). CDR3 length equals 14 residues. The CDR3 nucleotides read TGCAGTGCTAGCAGCGGGAGGGCTTCCTACGAGCAGTACTTC. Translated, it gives CSASSGRASYEQYF.

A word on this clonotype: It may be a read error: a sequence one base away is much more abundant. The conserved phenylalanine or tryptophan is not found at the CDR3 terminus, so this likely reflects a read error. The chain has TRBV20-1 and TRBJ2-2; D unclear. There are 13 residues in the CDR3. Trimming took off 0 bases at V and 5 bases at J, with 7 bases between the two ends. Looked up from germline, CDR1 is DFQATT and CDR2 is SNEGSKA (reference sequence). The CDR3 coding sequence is TGCAGTGCTAGAGACGTTGGGACCGGGGAGCTGTTTCTT. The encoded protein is CSARDVGTGELFL.

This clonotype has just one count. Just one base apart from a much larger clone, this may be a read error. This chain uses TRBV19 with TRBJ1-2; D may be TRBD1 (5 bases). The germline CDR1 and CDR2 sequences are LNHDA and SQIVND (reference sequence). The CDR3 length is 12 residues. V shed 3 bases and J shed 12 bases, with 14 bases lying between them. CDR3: CASSISRRGHTF. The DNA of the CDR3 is TGTGCCAGTAGTATTTCTCGACGGGGCCACACCTTC.

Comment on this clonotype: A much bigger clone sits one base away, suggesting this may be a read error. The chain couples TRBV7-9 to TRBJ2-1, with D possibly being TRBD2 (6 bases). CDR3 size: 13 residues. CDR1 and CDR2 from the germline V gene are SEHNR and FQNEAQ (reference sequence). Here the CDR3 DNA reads TGTGCCAGCAGCCTAGCGAAGAACAATGAGCAGTTCTTC. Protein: CASSLAKNNEQFF.

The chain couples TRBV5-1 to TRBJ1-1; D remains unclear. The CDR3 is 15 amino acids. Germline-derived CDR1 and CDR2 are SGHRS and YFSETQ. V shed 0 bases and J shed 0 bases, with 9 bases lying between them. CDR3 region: CASSLVGVMNTEAFF. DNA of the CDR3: TGCGCCAGCAGCTTGGTTGGGGTGATGAACACTGAAGCTTTCTTT.

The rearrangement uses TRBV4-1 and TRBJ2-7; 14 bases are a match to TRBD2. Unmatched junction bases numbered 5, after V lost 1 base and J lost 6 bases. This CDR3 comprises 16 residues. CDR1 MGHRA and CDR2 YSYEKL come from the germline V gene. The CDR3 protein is CASSQGSGLAGGEQYF. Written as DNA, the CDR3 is TGCGCCAGCAGCCAAGGCAGCGGACTAGCGGGAGGCGAGCAGTACTTC.

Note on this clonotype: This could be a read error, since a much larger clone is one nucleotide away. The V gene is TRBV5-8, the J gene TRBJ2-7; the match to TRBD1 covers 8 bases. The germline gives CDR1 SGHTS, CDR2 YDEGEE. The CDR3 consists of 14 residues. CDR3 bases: TGTGCCGGCAGCTTTCGGGACAGGACCTACGAGCAGTACTTC. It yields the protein CAGSFRDRTYEQYF.

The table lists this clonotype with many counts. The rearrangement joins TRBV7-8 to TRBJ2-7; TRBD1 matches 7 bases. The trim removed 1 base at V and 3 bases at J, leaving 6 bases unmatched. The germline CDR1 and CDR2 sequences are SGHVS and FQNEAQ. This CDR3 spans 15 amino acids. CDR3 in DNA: TGTGCCAGCAGCTTAGTAGAGACAGGGAACTACGAGCAGTACTTC. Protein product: CASSLVETGNYEQYF.

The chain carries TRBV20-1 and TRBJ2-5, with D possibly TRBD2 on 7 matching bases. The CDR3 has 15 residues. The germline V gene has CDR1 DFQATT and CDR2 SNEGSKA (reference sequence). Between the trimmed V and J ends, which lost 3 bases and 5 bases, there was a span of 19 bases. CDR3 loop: CSASGEGGLGETQYF. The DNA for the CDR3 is TGCAGTGCTAGCGGGGAGGGGGGGCTCGGGGAGACCCAGTACTTC.

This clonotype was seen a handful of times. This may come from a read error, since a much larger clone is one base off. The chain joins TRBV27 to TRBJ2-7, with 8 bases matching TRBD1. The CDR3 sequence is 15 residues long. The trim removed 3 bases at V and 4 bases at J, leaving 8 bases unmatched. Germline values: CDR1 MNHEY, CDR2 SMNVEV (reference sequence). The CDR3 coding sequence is TGTGCCAGCAGTTTCGACGGACAGGGTTGTTACGAGCAGTACTTC. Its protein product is CASSFDGQGCYEQYF.

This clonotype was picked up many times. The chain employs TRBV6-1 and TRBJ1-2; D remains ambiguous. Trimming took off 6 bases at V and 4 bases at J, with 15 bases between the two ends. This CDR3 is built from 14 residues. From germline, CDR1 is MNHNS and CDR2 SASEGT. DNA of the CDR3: TGTGCCAGCAGCCCCGGACCATCCCCCTATGGCTACACCTTC. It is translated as CASSPGPSPYGYTF.

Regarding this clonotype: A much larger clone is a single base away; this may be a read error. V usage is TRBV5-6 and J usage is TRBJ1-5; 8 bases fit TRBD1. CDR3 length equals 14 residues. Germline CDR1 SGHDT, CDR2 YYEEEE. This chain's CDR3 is CANSSTGGLKPQHF. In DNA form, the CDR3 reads TGTGCCAACAGCTCCACAGGGGGTCTCAAGCCCCAGCATTTT.

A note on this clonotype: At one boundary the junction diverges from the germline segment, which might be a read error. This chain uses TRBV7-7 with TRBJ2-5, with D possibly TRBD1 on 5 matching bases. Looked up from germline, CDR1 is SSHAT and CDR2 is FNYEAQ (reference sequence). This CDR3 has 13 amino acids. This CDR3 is CASSLDNRGTQYF. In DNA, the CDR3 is TGTGCTAGCAGCTTAGATAATAGGGGGACCCAGTACTTC.

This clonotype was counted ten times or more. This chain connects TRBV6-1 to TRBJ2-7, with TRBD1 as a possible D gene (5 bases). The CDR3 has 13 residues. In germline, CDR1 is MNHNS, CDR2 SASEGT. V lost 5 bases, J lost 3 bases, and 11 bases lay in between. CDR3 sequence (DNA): TGTGCCAGCAGTTACCAGGGTCACTACGAGCAGTACTTC. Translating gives CASSYQGHYEQYF.

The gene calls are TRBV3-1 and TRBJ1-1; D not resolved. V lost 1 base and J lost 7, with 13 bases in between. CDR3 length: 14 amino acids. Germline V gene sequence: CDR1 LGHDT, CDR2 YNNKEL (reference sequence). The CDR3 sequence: CASSQGPGGIEAFF. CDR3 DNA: TGTGCCAGCAGCCAAGGGCCGGGCGGCATTGAAGCTTTCTTT.

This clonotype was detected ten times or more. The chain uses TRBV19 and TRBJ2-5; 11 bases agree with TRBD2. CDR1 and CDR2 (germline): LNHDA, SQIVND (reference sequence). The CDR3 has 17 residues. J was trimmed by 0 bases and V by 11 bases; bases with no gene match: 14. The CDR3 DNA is TGTGCCTCAACTTCGAGGACTAGCGGGCGGTACCAAGAGACCCAGTACTTC. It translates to CASTSRTSGRYQETQYF.

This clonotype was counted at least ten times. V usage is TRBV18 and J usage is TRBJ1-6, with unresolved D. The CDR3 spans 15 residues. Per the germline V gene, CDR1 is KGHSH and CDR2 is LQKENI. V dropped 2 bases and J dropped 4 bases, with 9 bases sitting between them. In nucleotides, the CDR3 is TGTGCCAGCTCACCAGAACCAACTTATAATTCACCCCTCCACTTT. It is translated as CASSPEPTYNSPLHF.

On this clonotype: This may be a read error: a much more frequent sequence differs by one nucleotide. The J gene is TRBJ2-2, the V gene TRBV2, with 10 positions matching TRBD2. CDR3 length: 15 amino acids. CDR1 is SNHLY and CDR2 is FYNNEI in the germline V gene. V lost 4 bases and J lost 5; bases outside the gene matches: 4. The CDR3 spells CASSGVSGGTGELFF. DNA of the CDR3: TGTGCCAGCAGTGGGGTTAGCGGGGGGACCGGGGAGCTGTTTTTT.

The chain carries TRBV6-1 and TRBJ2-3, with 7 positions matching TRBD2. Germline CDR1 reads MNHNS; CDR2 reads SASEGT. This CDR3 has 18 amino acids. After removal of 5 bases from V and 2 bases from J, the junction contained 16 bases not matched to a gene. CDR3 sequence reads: CASSYQAVASGPTDTQYF. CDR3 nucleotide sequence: TGTGCCAGCAGTTATCAGGCGGTGGCTAGCGGTCCCACAGATACGCAGTATTTT.

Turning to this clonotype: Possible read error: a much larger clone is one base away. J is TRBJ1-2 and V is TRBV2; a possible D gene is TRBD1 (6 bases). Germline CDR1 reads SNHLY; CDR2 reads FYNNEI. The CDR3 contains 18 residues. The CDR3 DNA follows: TGTGCCAGCAGGGAAAGAACCGGGACAACTGTAGCTAACCATGGCTACACCTTC. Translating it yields CASRERTGTTVANHGYTF.

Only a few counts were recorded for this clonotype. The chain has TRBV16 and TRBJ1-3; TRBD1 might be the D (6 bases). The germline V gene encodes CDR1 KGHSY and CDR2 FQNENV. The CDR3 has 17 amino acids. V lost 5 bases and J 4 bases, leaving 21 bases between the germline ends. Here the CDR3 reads CASSYAGTSSTGNTIYF. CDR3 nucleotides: TGTGCCAGCAGCTACGCAGGGACATCCTCGACCGGAAACACCATATATTTT.

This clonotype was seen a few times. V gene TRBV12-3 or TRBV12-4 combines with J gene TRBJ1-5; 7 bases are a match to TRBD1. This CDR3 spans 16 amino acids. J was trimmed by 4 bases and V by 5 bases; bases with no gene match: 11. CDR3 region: CASSTTARGQNQPQHF. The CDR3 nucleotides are TGTGCCAGCAGTACTACTGCAAGGGGGCAAAATCAGCCCCAGCATTTT.

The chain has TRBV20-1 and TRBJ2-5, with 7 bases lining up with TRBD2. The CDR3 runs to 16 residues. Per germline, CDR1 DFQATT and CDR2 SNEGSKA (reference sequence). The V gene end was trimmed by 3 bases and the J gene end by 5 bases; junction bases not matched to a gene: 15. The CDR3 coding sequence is TGCAGTGCTAGGGGGTTCTTAGCGGGTCTCCGTGAGACCCAGTACTTC. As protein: CSARGFLAGLRETQYF.

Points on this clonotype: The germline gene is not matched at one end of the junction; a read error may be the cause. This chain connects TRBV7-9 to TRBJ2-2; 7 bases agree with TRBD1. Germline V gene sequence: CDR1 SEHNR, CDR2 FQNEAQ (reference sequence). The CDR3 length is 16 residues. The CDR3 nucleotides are TGTGCCAGCAGCATAGCCAGGGGGTTTAGCACCGGGGAGCTGTTTTTT. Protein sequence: CASSIARGFSTGELFF.

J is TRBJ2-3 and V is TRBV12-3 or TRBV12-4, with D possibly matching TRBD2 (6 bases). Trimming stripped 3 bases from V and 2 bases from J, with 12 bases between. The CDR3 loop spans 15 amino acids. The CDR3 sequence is CASSFGGTSTDTQYF. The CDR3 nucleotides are TGTGCCAGCAGTTTCGGAGGGACCTCCACAGATACGCAGTATTTT.

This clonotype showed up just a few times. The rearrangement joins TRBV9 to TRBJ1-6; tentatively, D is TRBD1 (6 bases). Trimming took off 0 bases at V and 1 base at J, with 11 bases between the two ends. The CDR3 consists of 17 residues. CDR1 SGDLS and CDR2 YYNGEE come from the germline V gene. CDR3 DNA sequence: TGTGCCAGCAGCGTAGAGGGGGACGGGTCCTATAATTCACCCCTCCACTTT. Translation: CASSVEGDGSYNSPLHF.